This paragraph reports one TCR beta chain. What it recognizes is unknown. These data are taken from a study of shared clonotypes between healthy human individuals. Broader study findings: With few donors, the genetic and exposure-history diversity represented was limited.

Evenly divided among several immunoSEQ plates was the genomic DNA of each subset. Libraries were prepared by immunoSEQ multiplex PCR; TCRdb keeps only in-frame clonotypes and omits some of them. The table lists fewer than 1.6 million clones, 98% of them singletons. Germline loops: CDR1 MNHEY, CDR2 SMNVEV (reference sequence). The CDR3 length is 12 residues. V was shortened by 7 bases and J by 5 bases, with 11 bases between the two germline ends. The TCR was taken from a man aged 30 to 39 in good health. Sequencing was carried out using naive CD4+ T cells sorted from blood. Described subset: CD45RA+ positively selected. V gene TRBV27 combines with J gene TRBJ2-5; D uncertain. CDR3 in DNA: TGTGCCAGCAATCCCTTAGGGGAGACCCAGTACTTC. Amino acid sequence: CASNPLGETQYF.